This entry is about one TCR beta chain. Its antigen remains unknown. This record comes from a study of T cells after yellow fever vaccination. General study findings and limits: FACS-sorted repertoires might harbor abundant contaminating clonotypes from the bulk population. Most primary-vaccination clones recurred post-booster (roughly 96% CD4, 88% CD8).

This CDR3 is built from 14 residues. Looked up from germline, CDR1 is LGHNA and CDR2 is YSLEER. V gave up 0 bases and J gave up 7 bases, with 11 bases separating them. TCRdb fed the 5' RACE reads into MiXCR, producing one record per CDR3 protein. The sample has under 600,000 distinct CDR3 sequences; around a fifth are singletons. The rearrangement joins TRBV4-3 to TRBJ2-3, with D tentatively TRBD2 (6 bases). Sequences were derived from PBMCs, sampled approximately 22 days after the first yellow fever vaccination. This clonotype was sampled from a man aged 18 to 35 who received the YFV17D yellow fever vaccine. This CDR3 reads CASSQDTGVHTQYF. For the CDR3, the DNA is TGCGCCAGCAGCCAAGATACGGGGGTTCATACGCAGTATTTT.